This is a list of T cell receptor beta chains from one sample in a study of blood T cell repertoires in COVID-19. TCRdb keeps only in-frame clones here, not all; method: immunoSEQ multiplex PCR. This table holds hundreds of thousands of clones, less than 90% found once. Sequencing was performed on PBMCs or T cells enriched from blood (not recorded which). The receptors here all came from a woman between 45 and 65 years old who had recovered from COVID-19. Both conserved end residues are part of each CDR3. The order of the fields is D gene, J gene, clone size, V gene, CDR3 DNA, CDR3 protein. D genes are given only for firm matches. Some rows mark clone size as missing; the rest say once, few, many or name a class of expanded clone.

D gene: TRBD2; J gene: TRBJ2-3; clone size: NA; V gene: TRBV6-4; CDR3 DNA: TGTGCCAGCACTCCGGGACTAGCGGGAGTGTTCCACACAGATACGCAGTATTTT; CDR3 protein: CASTPGLAGVFHTDTQYF
D gene: NA; J gene: TRBJ1-2; clone size: NA; V gene: TRBV28; CDR3 DNA: TGTGCCAGCAGTTCCGGGGGGGGCGCGTTTCGAGGCTACACCTTC; CDR3 protein: CASSSGGGAFRGYTF
D gene: NA; J gene: TRBJ2-5; clone size: NA; V gene: TRBV5-5; CDR3 DNA: TGTGCCAGCAGCCACGAGGGAAGCCAAGAGACCCAGTACTTC; CDR3 protein: CASSHEGSQETQYF
D gene: TRBD1; J gene: TRBJ1-2; clone size: NA; V gene: TRBV24-1; CDR3 DNA: TGTGCCACCAGTGCGCGAGACAGGGATGGCTACACCTTC; CDR3 protein: CATSARDRDGYTF
D gene: TRBD2; J gene: TRBJ2-3; clone size: NA; V gene: TRBV28; CDR3 DNA: TGTGCCAGTAGTCATAGCGGGAGGGCCTCGTCAGATACGCAGTATTTT; CDR3 protein: CASSHSGRASSDTQYF
D gene: TRBD1; J gene: TRBJ1-3; clone size: NA; V gene: TRBV28; CDR3 DNA: TGTGCCAGCAGTTTCTCGACAGGGATTGTAAGTGGAAACACCATATATTTT; CDR3 protein: CASSFSTGIVSGNTIYF
D gene: NA; J gene: TRBJ1-2; clone size: NA; V gene: TRBV6-5; CDR3 DNA: TGTGCCAGCAGCCTTGACAGGAGAGACAACTATGGCTACACCTTC; CDR3 protein: CASSLDRRDNYGYTF
D gene: NA; J gene: TRBJ2-2; clone size: NA; V gene: TRBV7-8; CDR3 DNA: TGTGCCAGCAGCTTAGTCCAGGGGTGGAACACCGGGGAGCTGTTTTTT; CDR3 protein: CASSLVQGWNTGELFF
D gene: NA; J gene: TRBJ2-7; clone size: NA; V gene: TRBV11-1; CDR3 DNA: TGTGCCAGCAGCCCTCCATTCGGCAGGGGGAGGTACGAGCAGTACTTC; CDR3 protein: CASSPPFGRGRYEQYF
D gene: NA; J gene: TRBJ1-5; clone size: NA; V gene: TRBV18; CDR3 DNA: TGTGCCAGCTCACCTAGTAAGAATCAGCCCCAGCATTTT; CDR3 protein: CASSPSKNQPQHF
D gene: TRBD2; J gene: TRBJ2-4; clone size: NA; V gene: TRBV19; CDR3 DNA: TGTGCCAGTAGTACGGGGGGGACTAGCGGGAGTTGGGCGGACATTCAGTACTTC; CDR3 protein: CASSTGGTSGSWADIQYF
D gene: TRBD1; J gene: TRBJ1-1; clone size: once; V gene: TRBV24-1; CDR3 DNA: TGTGCCACCAGTAGGGGACAGGGGGCGGCTGAAGCTTTCTTT; CDR3 protein: CATSRGQGAAEAFF
D gene: TRBD2; J gene: TRBJ2-1; clone size: NA; V gene: TRBV7-2; CDR3 DNA: TGTGCCAGCAGCATGGGACTAGATCTTCGGAATGAGCAGTTCTTC; CDR3 protein: CASSMGLDLRNEQFF
D gene: TRBD1; J gene: TRBJ2-1; clone size: NA; V gene: TRBV18; CDR3 DNA: TGTGCCAGCTCACCAATGACAGGGTCTCTCGATGAGCAGTTCTTC; CDR3 protein: CASSPMTGSLDEQFF
D gene: NA; J gene: TRBJ2-3; clone size: NA; V gene: TRBV14; CDR3 DNA: TGTGCCAGCAGCCAGGTCGGGACATTAGGGACAGATACGCAGTATTTT; CDR3 protein: CASSQVGTLGTDTQYF
D gene: NA; J gene: TRBJ2-3; clone size: NA; V gene: TRBV18; CDR3 DNA: TGTGCCAGCTCACTCTATGAAACTAGCACAGATACGCAGTATTTT; CDR3 protein: CASSLYETSTDTQYF
D gene: TRBD2; J gene: TRBJ2-7; clone size: NA; V gene: TRBV4-2; CDR3 DNA: TGTGCCAGCAGCCAAGATCTGGCTAGCGGGAGTGGGGAGCAGTACTTC; CDR3 protein: CASSQDLASGSGEQYF
D gene: NA; J gene: TRBJ2-7; clone size: NA; V gene: TRBV6-2/TRBV6-3; CDR3 DNA: TGTGCCAGCAGTCCCGGTAGAGCGGATCCCTCCTACGAGCAGTACTTC; CDR3 protein: CASSPGRADPSYEQYF
D gene: NA; J gene: TRBJ2-7; clone size: few; V gene: TRBV4-1; CDR3 DNA: TGCGCCAGCAGCCAAGTAGCGACAGGAGATTACGAGCAGTACTTC; CDR3 protein: CASSQVATGDYEQYF
D gene: NA; J gene: TRBJ1-1; clone size: NA; V gene: TRBV6-1; CDR3 DNA: TGTGCCAGCAGTTCCAGGGTAGGGAACACTGAAGCTTTCTTT; CDR3 protein: CASSSRVGNTEAFF
D gene: NA; J gene: TRBJ1-2; clone size: NA; V gene: TRBV3-1/TRBV3-2; CDR3 DNA: TGTGCCAGCAGCCAAGTTAGTTCAGGGTTCGAAGGCTACACCTTC; CDR3 protein: CASSQVSSGFEGYTF
D gene: TRBD2; J gene: TRBJ2-1; clone size: NA; V gene: TRBV30; CDR3 DNA: TGTGCCTGGAGTGTCGGGACAGCCAGGACTAGCGTCCACAATGAGCAGTTCTTC; CDR3 protein: CAWSVGTARTSVHNEQFF
D gene: TRBD2; J gene: TRBJ2-3; clone size: NA; V gene: TRBV9; CDR3 DNA: TGTGCCAGCAGCGTACAGGGACTAGGCACAGATACGCAGTATTTT; CDR3 protein: CASSVQGLGTDTQYF
D gene: NA; J gene: TRBJ1-6; clone size: NA; V gene: TRBV5-6; CDR3 DNA: TGTGCTTCAAGGCGGCAGAGCTCCTATAATTCACCCCTCCACTTT; CDR3 protein: CASRRQSSYNSPLHF
D gene: NA; J gene: TRBJ2-1; clone size: NA; V gene: TRBV5-1; CDR3 DNA: TGCGCCAGCAGCCCGGAAACAGGGCACTACAATGAGCAGTTCTTC; CDR3 protein: CASSPETGHYNEQFF
D gene: NA; J gene: TRBJ2-1; clone size: once; V gene: TRBV28; CDR3 DNA: TGTGCCAGCAGTTTATCGGGGGATATGGACAATGAGCAGTTCTTC; CDR3 protein: CASSLSGDMDNEQFF
D gene: NA; J gene: TRBJ1-4; clone size: NA; V gene: TRBV3-1/TRBV3-2; CDR3 DNA: TGTGCCAGCAGCCCCAGGACAGCATTTACTGAAAAACTGTTTTTT; CDR3 protein: CASSPRTAFTEKLFF
D gene: NA; J gene: TRBJ2-7; clone size: NA; V gene: TRBV24-1; CDR3 DNA: TGTGCCACCAGTGATTCCGGGGTCGAGCAGTACTTC; CDR3 protein: CATSDSGVEQYF
D gene: TRBD2; J gene: TRBJ2-1; clone size: NA; V gene: TRBV7-9; CDR3 DNA: TGTGCCAGCAGCTTTAGCGGGAGGGCCTCCTACAATGAGCAGTTCTTC; CDR3 protein: CASSFSGRASYNEQFF
D gene: TRBD1; J gene: TRBJ1-5; clone size: NA; V gene: TRBV28; CDR3 DNA: TGTGCCAGCAGTTTGGTCAGGGGGGGCAATCAGCCCCAGCATTTT; CDR3 protein: CASSLVRGGNQPQHF
D gene: TRBD1; J gene: TRBJ2-1; clone size: NA; V gene: TRBV5-4; CDR3 DNA: TGTGCCAGCAGCTCAATGACAGGGTACGTTGAGCAGTTCTTC; CDR3 protein: CASSSMTGYVEQFF
D gene: TRBD2; J gene: TRBJ2-1; clone size: NA; V gene: TRBV6-6; CDR3 DNA: TGTGCCAGCAGTCCCGGGGGACTAGCGGGAGTCGGCTACAATGAGCAGTTCTTC; CDR3 protein: CASSPGGLAGVGYNEQFF
D gene: NA; J gene: TRBJ1-2; clone size: NA; V gene: TRBV6-5; CDR3 DNA: TGTGCCAGCAGTTATTCAAGACAGTCTTATGGCTACACCTTC; CDR3 protein: CASSYSRQSYGYTF
D gene: TRBD1; J gene: TRBJ1-3; clone size: NA; V gene: TRBV6-2/TRBV6-3; CDR3 DNA: TGTGCCAGCAGCGACCGACAGGGAACGGTTTCATCTTCTGGAAACACCATATATTTT; CDR3 protein: CASSDRQGTVSSSGNTIYF
D gene: NA; J gene: TRBJ2-6; clone size: few; V gene: TRBV6-2/TRBV6-3; CDR3 DNA: TGTGCCAGCAGTTATCGTGGGCAGCTTATCTCTGGGGCCAACGTCCTGACTTTC; CDR3 protein: CASSYRGQLISGANVLTF
D gene: NA; J gene: TRBJ1-6; clone size: NA; V gene: TRBV11-2; CDR3 DNA: TGTGCCAGCAGCAGGGGCTCCTATAATTCACCCCTCCACTTT; CDR3 protein: CASSRGSYNSPLHF
D gene: TRBD1; J gene: TRBJ1-2; clone size: NA; V gene: TRBV4-3; CDR3 DNA: TGCGCCAGCAGCCTTACAGGGGGCTATGGCTACACCTTC; CDR3 protein: CASSLTGGYGYTF